This TCR beta chain appears in the sequencing data of a study of post-analysis software for immune sequencing data. Study details: Relapsing-remitting, secondary progressive and progressive-relapsing forms made up the multiple sclerosis disease courses.

CDR1 is MNHEY and CDR2 is SVGEGT in the germline V gene. This CDR3 has 13 amino acids. V shed 6 bases and J 4 bases; nucleotides not matched to a gene: 5. As concerns this clonotype: Its antigen is not identified.

cDNA libraries of TCR beta carried unique molecular identifiers. Once roughly 1 to 10 million T cells were used, hundreds of thousands of cDNA molecules resulted. One entry per CDR3 protein results from TCRdb running MiXCR on the PCR reads. The profile shows some 690,000 distinct CDR3 sequences, 25% to 30% of them singletons. Findings and limits, study-wide: Elevated frequency relative to controls characterized several TRBV segments in patients, TRBV5-6, TRBV5-1 and TRBV20-1 among them. Relative to controls, patients with multiple sclerosis showed significantly lower normalized Chao1 diversity. Samples from a shared batch, those prepared together, strongly co-clustered by F measure.

This sequence originates from a girl aged 10 to 17 with multiple sclerosis. The V call is TRBV6-2 or TRBV6-3, the J call TRBJ2-5, with 7 bases matching TRBD1. The sequencing input was blood. CDR3 amino acids: CASRTDRAETQYF. The CDR3 DNA is TGTGCCAGCAGGACCGACAGGGCAGAGACCCAGTACTTC.